The rows below give T cell receptor beta chains drawn from one sample of a study of early T cells in non-severe SARS-CoV-2 infection. TCRdb used MiXCR to reprocess the 5' RACE reads, holding one entry per CDR3 protein. The sample has tens of thousands of distinct CDR3 sequences, about 5.6% seen once; the top ten hold 7.6%. Sample: whole blood. These receptors were obtained from an adult who was a healthcare worker with PCR-confirmed SARS-CoV-2 infection or an uninfected control (not recorded which). Both conserved end residues are part of each CDR3. Clone size is shown for a subset of rows, as once, few, many or a class of expanded clone.

size: many
J: TRBJ2-1
length: 19
V: TRBV10-2
CDR3: CASRHLGQRGGASYNEQFF

size: many
J: TRBJ1-4
length: 12
V: TRBV29-1
CDR3: CSVRQDNEKLFF

size: many
J: TRBJ1-6
length: 14
V: TRBV7-9
CDR3: CASSLRPPNSPLHF

size: many
J: TRBJ1-6
length: 14
V: TRBV5-4
CDR3: CASSLGSIGSPLHF

size: many
J: TRBJ1-2
length: 15
V: TRBV7-2
CDR3: CASSLSDRGHYGYTF

size: few
J: TRBJ1-1
length: 13
V: TRBV18
CDR3: CASFSGQGSSAFF

size: few
J: TRBJ1-6
length: 15
V: TRBV7-9
CDR3: CASSFGEIYNSPLHF

size: many
J: TRBJ2-1
length: 13
V: TRBV4-2
CDR3: CASSPEIKTSQFF

size: many
J: TRBJ1-1
length: 13
V: TRBV29-1
CDR3: CSTRTGLNTEAFF

size: many
J: TRBJ2-1
length: 17
V: TRBV2
CDR3: CASSEPAIAGGYGEQFF

size: many
J: TRBJ2-5
length: 14
V: TRBV18
CDR3: CASSPLQSGETQYF

size: many
J: TRBJ2-3
length: 15
V: TRBV4-1
CDR3: CASSLHPGQPDTQYF

size: many
J: TRBJ2-1
length: 14
V: TRBV20-1
CDR3: CSASGGGPYNEQFF

size: many
J: TRBJ2-3
length: 16
V: TRBV20-1
CDR3: CSASSSGGLSTDTQYF

size: -
J: TRBJ1-6
length: 15
V: TRBV6-2/TRBV6-3
CDR3: CASTPIDRRNSPLHF